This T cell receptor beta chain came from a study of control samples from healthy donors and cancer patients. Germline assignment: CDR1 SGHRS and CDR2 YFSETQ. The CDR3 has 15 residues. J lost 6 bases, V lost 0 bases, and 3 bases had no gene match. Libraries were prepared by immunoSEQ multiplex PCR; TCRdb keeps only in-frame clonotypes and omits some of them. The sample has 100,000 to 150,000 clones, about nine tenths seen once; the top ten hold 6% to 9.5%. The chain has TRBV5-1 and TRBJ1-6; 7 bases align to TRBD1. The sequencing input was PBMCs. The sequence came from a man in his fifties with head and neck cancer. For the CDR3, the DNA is TGCGCCAGCAGCTTGGGGACAGGCACTAATTCACCCCTCCACTTT. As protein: CASSLGTGTNSPLHF.